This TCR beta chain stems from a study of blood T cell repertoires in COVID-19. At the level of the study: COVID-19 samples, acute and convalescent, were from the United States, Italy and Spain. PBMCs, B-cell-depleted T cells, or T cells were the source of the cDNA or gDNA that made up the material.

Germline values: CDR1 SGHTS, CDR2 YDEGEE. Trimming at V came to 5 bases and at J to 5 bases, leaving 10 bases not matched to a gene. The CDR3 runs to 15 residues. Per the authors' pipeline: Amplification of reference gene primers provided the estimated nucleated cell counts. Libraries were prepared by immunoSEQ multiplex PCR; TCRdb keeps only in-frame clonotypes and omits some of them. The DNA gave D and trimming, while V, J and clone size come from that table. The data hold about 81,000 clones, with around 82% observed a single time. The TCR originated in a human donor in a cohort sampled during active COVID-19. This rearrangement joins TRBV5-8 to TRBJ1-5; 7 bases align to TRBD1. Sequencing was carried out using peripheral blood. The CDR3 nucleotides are TGTGCCAGCAGGGGTAGGACAGGCGGATATCAGCCCCAGCATTTT. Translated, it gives CASRGRTGGYQPQHF.